Sequencing of this TCR beta chain was carried out in a study of regulatory T cells in long-lasting Graves disease. Building of the TCR beta libraries involved iRepertoire HTBI primers and Arm-PCR of CDR3 regions. One entry per CDR3 protein results from TCRdb running MiXCR on the multiplex PCR reads. The sample holds about 500,000 distinct CDR3 sequences, about 17% seen once. This clonotype was detected only a few times. Its antigen is currently unknown. The time point here: newly diagnosed GD, antithyroid drugs for less than 3 months. Preparation of the TCR library used RNA extracted from PBMCs. Study findings and constraints: Examination was confined to peripheral blood, excluding thyroid tissue. Those with persistent disease had in common more public clonotypes (2,741) than new patients (roughly 970).

Germline V gene data show CDR1 as SQVTM and CDR2 as ANQGSEA. Trimming took 7 bases from V and 3 from J, leaving 10 bases between them. The CDR3 is made up of 13 amino acids. These same data were also listed under a study on T cells in Graves' hyperthyroidism and ophthalmopathy. As that report states: Recently diagnosed hyperthyroidism of less than 2 months' duration affected patients aged 18 to 65. The TCR CDR3 was amplified in a first-round RT-PCR using the HTBI primer set.

The source is a man between 35 and 55 years old with Graves disease. The source was peripheral blood mononuclear cells (PBMCs), collected at new diagnosis, from a patient treated with antithyroid drugs. The rearrangement uses TRBV29-1 and TRBJ2-6; perhaps TRBD1 as D (5 bases). In DNA, the CDR3 is TGCAGCGCTCAGGGTTTTGGGGCCAACGTCCTGACTTTC. This codes for CSAQGFGANVLTF.